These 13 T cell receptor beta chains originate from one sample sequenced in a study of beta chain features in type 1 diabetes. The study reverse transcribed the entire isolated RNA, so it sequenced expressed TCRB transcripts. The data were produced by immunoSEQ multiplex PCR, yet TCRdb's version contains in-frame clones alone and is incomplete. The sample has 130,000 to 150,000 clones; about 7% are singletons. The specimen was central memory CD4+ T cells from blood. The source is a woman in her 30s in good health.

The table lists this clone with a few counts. CDR3 nucleotides: TGTGCCAGCAGTGAGAGACAGACATACAATGAGCAGTTCTTC. This translates into CASSERQTYNEQFF. The chain employs TRBV6-1 and TRBJ2-1; perhaps TRBD1 as D (5 bases). This CDR3 is 14 amino acids long. The ends were cut back, 3 bases at V and 4 bases at J, with 10 bases in the middle. Germline CDR1 is MNHNS and CDR2 is SASEGT.

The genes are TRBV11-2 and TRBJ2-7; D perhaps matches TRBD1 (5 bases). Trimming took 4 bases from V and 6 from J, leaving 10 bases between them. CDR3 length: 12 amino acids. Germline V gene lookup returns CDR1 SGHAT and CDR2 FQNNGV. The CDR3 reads CASSSTGVEQYF. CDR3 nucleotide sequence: TGTGCCAGCAGCTCTACAGGAGTCGAGCAGTACTTC. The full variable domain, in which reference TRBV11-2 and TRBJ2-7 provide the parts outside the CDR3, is EAGVAQSPRYKIIEKRQSVAFWCNPISGHATLYWYQQILGQGPKLLIQFQNNGVVDDSQLPKDRFSAERLKGVDSTLKIQPAKLEDSAVYLCASSSTGVEQYFGPGTRLTVT.

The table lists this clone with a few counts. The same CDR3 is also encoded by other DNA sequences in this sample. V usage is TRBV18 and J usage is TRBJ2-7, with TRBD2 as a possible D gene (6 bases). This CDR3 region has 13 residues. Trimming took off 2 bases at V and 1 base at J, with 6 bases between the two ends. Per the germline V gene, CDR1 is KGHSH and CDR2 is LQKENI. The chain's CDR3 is CASSPSGSYEQYF. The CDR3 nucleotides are TGTGCCAGCTCACCAAGCGGGTCCTACGAGCAGTACTTC.

The CDR3 loop is CASSKRGSSYEQYF. DNA of the CDR3: TGTGCCAGCAGCAAGCGGGGGAGCTCCTACGAGCAGTACTTC. The J gene is TRBJ2-7, the V gene TRBV7-2; TRBD2 aligns across 8 bases. This CDR3 is built from 14 residues. Trimming took 5 bases from V and 0 from J; bases not matched to a gene: 3. Germline CDR1 SGHTA, CDR2 FQGNSA.

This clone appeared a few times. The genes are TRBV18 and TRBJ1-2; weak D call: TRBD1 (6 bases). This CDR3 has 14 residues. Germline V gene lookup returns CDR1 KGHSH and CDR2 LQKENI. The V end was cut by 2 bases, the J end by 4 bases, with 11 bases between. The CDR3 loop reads CASSPGQSFYGYTF. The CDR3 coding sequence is TGTGCCAGCTCACCAGGACAGTCATTCTATGGCTACACCTTC. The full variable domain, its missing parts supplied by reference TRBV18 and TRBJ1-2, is NAGVMQNPRHLVRRRGQEARLRCSPMKGHSHVYWYRQLPEEGLKFMVYLQKENIIDESGMPKERFSAEFPKEGPSILRIQQVVRGDSAAYFCASSPGQSFYGYTFGSGTRLTVV.

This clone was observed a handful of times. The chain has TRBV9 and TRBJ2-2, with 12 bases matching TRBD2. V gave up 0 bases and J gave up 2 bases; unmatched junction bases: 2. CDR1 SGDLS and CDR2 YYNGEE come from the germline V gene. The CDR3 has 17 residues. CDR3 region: CASSVGLAGVNTGELFF. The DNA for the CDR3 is TGTGCCAGCAGCGTAGGACTAGCGGGGGTTAACACCGGGGAGCTGTTTTTT.

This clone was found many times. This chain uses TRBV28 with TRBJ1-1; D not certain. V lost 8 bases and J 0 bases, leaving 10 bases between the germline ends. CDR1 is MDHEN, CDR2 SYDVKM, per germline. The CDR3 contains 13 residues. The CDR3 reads CASQQIMNTEAFF. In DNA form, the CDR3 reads TGTGCCAGCCAACAGATTATGAACACTGAAGCTTTCTTT.

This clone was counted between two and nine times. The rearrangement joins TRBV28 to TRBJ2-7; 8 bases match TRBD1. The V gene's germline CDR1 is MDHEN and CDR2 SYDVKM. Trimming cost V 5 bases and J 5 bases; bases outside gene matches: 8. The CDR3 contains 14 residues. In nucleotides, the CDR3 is TGTGCCAGCAGTCCAAGACAGGGGAGAGACGAGCAGTACTTC. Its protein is CASSPRQGRDEQYF.

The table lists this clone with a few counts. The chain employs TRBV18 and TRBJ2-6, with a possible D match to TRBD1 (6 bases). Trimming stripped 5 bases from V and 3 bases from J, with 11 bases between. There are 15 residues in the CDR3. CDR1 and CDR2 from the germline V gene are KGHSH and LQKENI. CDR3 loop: CASSSTGNGANVLTF. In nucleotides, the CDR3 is TGTGCCAGCTCATCAACAGGGAATGGGGCCAACGTCCTGACTTTC.

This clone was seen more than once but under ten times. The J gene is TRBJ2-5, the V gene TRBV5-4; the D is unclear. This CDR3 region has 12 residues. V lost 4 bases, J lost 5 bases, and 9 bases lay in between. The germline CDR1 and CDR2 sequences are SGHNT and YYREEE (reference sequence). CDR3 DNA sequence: TGTGCCAGCAGCGTTGGTACTGAGACCCAGTACTTC. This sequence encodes CASSVGTETQYF.

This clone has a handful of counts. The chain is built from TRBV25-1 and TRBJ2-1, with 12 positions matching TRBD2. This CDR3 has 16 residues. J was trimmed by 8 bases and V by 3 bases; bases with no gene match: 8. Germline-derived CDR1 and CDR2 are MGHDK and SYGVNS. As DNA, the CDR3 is TGTGCCAGCAGTGATCCCACTAGCGGGAGGCGCGATGAGCAGTTCTTC. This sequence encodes CASSDPTSGRRDEQFF.

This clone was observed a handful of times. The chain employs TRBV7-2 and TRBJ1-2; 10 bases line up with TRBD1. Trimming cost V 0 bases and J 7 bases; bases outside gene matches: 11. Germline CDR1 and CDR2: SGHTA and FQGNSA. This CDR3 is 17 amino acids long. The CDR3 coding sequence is TGTGCCAGCAGCTTAGCCCCGGGACAGGGGTATGCCTTTGGCTACACCTTC. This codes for CASSLAPGQGYAFGYTF.

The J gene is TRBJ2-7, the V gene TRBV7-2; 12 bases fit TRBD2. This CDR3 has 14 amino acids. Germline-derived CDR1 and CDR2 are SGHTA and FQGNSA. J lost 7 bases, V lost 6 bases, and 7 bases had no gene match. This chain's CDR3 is CASRRTSGTLEQYF. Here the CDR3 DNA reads TGTGCCAGCAGGAGGACTAGCGGGACTCTTGAGCAGTACTTC.